One and the same sample provided the 9 T cell receptor beta chains below, sequenced in a study of T cell clonotyping in hematopoietic cell transplantation. This table comes from immunoSEQ multiplex PCR, and its TCRdb copy is limited to in-frame clones, with some not included. The sample holds 10,000 to 15,000 clones, about 93% seen once. Sequencing was performed on peripheral blood mononuclear cells. These receptors all stem from a man aged 25-40 years in good health. Some clones in this sample may be carry-over from other donors' samples.

The chain recombines TRBV30 with TRBJ1-4, with a tentative D call TRBD1 (5 bases). The ends were cut back, 2 bases at V and 10 bases at J, with 14 bases in the middle. Germline-derived CDR1 and CDR2 are GTSNPN and SVGIG (reference sequence). The CDR3 consists of 13 residues. CDR3 amino acids: CAWSRGTQIKLFF. The CDR3 nucleotides are TGTGCCTGGAGTAGAGGGACTCAAATAAAACTGTTTTTT.

J is TRBJ1-1 and V is TRBV2; 9 bases line up with TRBD1. The CDR3 covers 15 residues. Germline lookup yields CDR1 SNHLY and CDR2 FYNNEI. J was trimmed by 0 bases and V by 5 bases; bases with no gene match: 4. CDR3 coding DNA: TGTGCCAGCAGTAGGACAGGGGACATGAACACTGAAGCTTTCTTT. This translates into CASSRTGDMNTEAFF.

This chain uses TRBV7-9 with TRBJ1-5; D might be TRBD1 (6 bases). V was cut by 5 bases and J by 5 bases, with 16 bases left in between. The CDR3 sequence is 15 residues long. Germline values: CDR1 SEHNR, CDR2 FQNEAQ (reference sequence). CDR3 sequence reads: CASSPQGSRDQPQHF. As DNA, the CDR3 is TGTGCCAGCAGCCCACAGGGTTCCCGGGATCAGCCCCAGCATTTT.

The chain recombines TRBV30 with TRBJ2-3; a possible D gene is TRBD1 (6 bases). The germline gives CDR1 GTSNPN, CDR2 SVGIG (reference sequence). Deletions cut 3 bases from V and 0 bases from J, with 7 bases between. The CDR3 spans 13 residues. CDR3 region: CAWSDRSTDTQYF. Here the CDR3 DNA reads TGTGCCTGGAGCGACAGGAGCACAGATACGCAGTATTTT.

The chain employs TRBV6-5 and TRBJ2-1; 7 positions match TRBD1. Germline V lookup: CDR1 MNHEY, CDR2 SVGAGI. The V segment lost 6 bases and the J segment 6 bases; nucleotides outside the gene matches: 2. The CDR3 covers 12 residues. CDR3 protein: CASRRQGNEQFF. CDR3 in DNA: TGTGCCAGCAGACGACAGGGCAATGAGCAGTTCTTC.

The J gene is TRBJ2-3, the V gene TRBV11-3; no clear D gene. Germline values: CDR1 SGHNT, CDR2 YENEEA. The length of the CDR3 is 17 residues. Trimming took off 1 base at V and 1 base at J, with 15 bases between the two ends. CDR3 DNA: TGTGCCAGCAGCTTAGGGGTCTTGCGAACTGGCACAGATACGCAGTATTTT. Translation gives CASSLGVLRTGTDTQYF. The full variable domain, completed using reference TRBV11-3 and TRBJ2-3, is EAGVVQSPRYKIIEKKQPVAFWCNPISGHNTLYWYLQNLGQGPELLIRYENEEAVDDSQLPKDRFSAERLKGVDSTLKIQPAELGDSAVYLCASSLGVLRTGTDTQYFGPGTRLTVL.

The rearrangement links TRBV25-1 to TRBJ1-1, with 7 bases matching TRBD1. This CDR3 is built from 16 residues. Germline-derived CDR1 and CDR2 are MGHDK and SYGVNS. The J segment lost 1 base and the V segment lost 5 bases, leaving 10 bases of the junction unmatched. The CDR3 region has the DNA TGTGCCAGCAGTCGACCCGGGACAGCTAAGAACACTGAAGCTTTCTTT. This sequence encodes CASSRPGTAKNTEAFF.

This chain joins TRBV9 and TRBJ2-3; 15 bases are a match to TRBD2. The J segment lost 2 bases and the V segment lost 3 bases, leaving 4 bases of the junction unmatched. Germline CDR1 reads SGDLS; CDR2 reads YYNGEE. The CDR3 is made up of 17 amino acids. The CDR3 reads CASSAGLAGGVTDTQYF. The CDR3 DNA follows: TGTGCCAGCAGCGCCGGACTAGCGGGAGGGGTCACAGATACGCAGTATTTT. The variable domain in full, completed from reference TRBV9 and TRBJ2-3, reads DSGVTQTPKHLITATGQRVTLRCSPRSGDLSVYWYQQSLDQGLQFLIQYYNGEERAKGNILERFSAQQFPDLHSELNLSSLELGDSALYFCASSAGLAGGVTDTQYFGPGTRLTVL.

This clone appeared a single time. The CDR3 sequence is CASSGRDRGYNYGYTF. CDR3 bases: TGTGCCAGCAGCGGCCGGGACAGGGGATACAACTATGGCTACACCTTC. This chain uses TRBV9 with TRBJ1-2; 10 bases agree with TRBD1. With V trimmed by 3 bases and J by 2 bases, 7 bases remained unmatched. Germline CDR1 reads SGDLS; CDR2 reads YYNGEE. This CDR3 comprises 16 residues.